This T cell receptor (beta chain) was retrieved from a study of regulatory T cells in long-lasting Graves disease. Whole-study findings and limits: TRBV28, TRBJ1-2 and TRBJ2-5 emerged as the favored segments in persistent disease.

Germline CDR1 and CDR2: WSHSY and SAAADI. The CDR3 is 14 amino acids. V shed 3 bases, J shed 0 bases, and the junction held 1 base outside the gene matches. Combining iRepertoire HTBI primers with Arm-PCR of CDR3 regions, the authors built TCR beta libraries. Each CDR3 protein gets one entry after TCRdb re-called the multiplex PCR reads with MiXCR. The sample includes fewer than 350,000 distinct CDR3 sequences, about a sixth of them seen just once. Sample time point: newly diagnosed GD, antithyroid drugs for less than 3 months. The TCR library used RNA extracted from PBMCs. Comments on this clonotype: The target antigen is unknown.

The input for sequencing was peripheral blood mononuclear cells (PBMCs), taken at new diagnosis, from a patient treated with antithyroid drugs. This clonotype originated in a female donor with Graves disease. The chain is built from TRBV10-2 and TRBJ2-7; 8 bases align to TRBD1. The CDR3 sequence is CASSDDRGSYEQYF. The CDR3 bases are TGCGCCAGCAGTGACGACAGGGGCTCCTACGAGCAGTACTTC.